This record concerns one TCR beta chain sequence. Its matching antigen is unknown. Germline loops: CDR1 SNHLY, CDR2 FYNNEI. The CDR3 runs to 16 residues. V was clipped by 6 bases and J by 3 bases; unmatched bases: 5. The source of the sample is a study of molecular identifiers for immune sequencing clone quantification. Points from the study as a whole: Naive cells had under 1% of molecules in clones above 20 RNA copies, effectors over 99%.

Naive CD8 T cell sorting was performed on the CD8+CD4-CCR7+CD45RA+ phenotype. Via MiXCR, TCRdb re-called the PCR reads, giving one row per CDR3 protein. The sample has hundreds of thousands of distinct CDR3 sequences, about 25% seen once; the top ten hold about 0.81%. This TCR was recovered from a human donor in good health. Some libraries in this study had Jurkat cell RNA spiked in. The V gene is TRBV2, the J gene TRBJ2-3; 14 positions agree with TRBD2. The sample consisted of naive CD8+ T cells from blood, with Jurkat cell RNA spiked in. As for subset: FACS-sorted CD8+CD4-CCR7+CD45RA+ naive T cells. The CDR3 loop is CASRGGLAGATDTQYF. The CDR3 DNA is TGTGCCAGCAGAGGGGGACTAGCGGGAGCAACAGATACGCAGTATTTT.